This T cell receptor (beta chain) originates from a study of neurological immune-mediated disorders. Broader study findings: No CDR3 amino acid sequences recurred among expanded clones across subjects, suggesting private repertoires in all groups.

The time point: longitudinal time-point 3. 2 million PBMCs stored at -80 C were the source of the unsorted libraries. This clonotype showed up just a few times. Antigen unknown. 5'RACE generated cDNA with 10-nucleotide random UMIs. Each CDR3 protein is one row after TCRdb ran MiXCR on the 5' RACE reads. The sample lists over 90,000 distinct CDR3 sequences, under 14% occurring once. CDR3 length equals 17 residues. Trimming took 0 bases from V and 6 from J; bases not matched to a gene: 10. Germline CDR1 and CDR2: SGHAT and FQNNGV. The clonotype comes from a female donor with HTLV-1-associated myelopathy (HAM/TSP). The sequenced sample was PBMCs. V gene TRBV11-2 combines with J gene TRBJ2-3; 9 bases agree with TRBD2. The DNA of the CDR3 is TGTGCCAGCAGCTTAGAAGGGGGCGGGGGGGCCACCGATACGCAGTATTTT. Its protein is CASSLEGGGGATDTQYF.